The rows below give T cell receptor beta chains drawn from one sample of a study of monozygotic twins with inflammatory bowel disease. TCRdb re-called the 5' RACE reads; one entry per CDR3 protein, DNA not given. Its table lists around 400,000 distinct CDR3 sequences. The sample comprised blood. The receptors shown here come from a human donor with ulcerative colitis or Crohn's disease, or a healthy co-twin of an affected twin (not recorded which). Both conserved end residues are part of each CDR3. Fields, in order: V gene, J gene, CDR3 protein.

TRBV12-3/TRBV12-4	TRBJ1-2	CASSLRPQGGNGYTF
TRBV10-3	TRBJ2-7	CAIRGRRAGISEQYF
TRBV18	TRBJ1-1	CASSPRHSDVTEAFF
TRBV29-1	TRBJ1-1	CSVSATGGTEAFF
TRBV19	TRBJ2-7	CASSPVSSAVGEQYF
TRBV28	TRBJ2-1	CASSLSKITRGHEQFF
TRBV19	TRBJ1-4	CASSILVDEKLFF
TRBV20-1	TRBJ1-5	CSARDLIYPNQPQHF
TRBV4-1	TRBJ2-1	CASSPRWGGNEQFF
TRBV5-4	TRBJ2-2	CASSTGTGAYTGELFF
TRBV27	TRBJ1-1	CASSFLAGGTEAFF
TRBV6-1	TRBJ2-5	CASSPRGIPGRVETQYF
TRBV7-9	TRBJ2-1	CASSSGGDNEQFF
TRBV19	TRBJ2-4	CASSAPSFIQYF
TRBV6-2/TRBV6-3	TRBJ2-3	CASSYRLGLAGGSDTQYF
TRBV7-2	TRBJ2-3	CASSFWTDTQYF
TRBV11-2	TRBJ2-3	CASSPYPGTSGRGADTQYF
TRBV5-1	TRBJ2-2	CASSLPQAANTGELFF
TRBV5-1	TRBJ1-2	CASSLDLLSGYGYTF
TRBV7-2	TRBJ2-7	CASSVRTGEAYEQYF
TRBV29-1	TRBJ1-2	CSVVKANYGYTF
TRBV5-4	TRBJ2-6	CATDRIASGANVLTF
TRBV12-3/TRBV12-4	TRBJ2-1	CASSWVQPLYNEQFF
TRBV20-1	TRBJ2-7	CSAPPTSGKVEQYF
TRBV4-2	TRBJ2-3	CASSQDQLAGTLTDTQYF
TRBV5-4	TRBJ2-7	CASSQALRDEQYF
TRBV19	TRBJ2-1	CASSMMGGNNEQFF